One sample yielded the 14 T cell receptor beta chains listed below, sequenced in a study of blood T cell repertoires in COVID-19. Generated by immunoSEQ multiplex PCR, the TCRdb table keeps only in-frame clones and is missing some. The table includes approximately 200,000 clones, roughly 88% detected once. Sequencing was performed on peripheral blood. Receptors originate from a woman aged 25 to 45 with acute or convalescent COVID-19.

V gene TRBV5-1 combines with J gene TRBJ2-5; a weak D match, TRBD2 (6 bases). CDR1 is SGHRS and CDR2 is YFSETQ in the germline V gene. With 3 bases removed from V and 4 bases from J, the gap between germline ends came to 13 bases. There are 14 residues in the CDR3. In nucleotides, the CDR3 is TGCGCCAGCAGCTCGGAGGGCACCTTAGAGACCCAGTACTTC. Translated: CASSSEGTLETQYF. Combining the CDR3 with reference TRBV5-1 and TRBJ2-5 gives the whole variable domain KAGVTQTPRYLIKTRGQQVTLSCSPISGHRSVSWYQQTPGQGLQFLFEYFSETQRNKGNFPGRFSGRQFSNSRSEMNVSTLELGDSALYLCASSSEGTLETQYFGPGTRLLVL.

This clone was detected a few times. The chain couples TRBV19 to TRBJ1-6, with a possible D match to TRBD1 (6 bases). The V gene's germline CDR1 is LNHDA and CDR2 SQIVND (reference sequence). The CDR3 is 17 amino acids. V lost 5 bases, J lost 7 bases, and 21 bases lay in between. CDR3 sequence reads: CASSPLGPRGSNSPLHF. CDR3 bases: TGTGCCAGTAGTCCCCTTGGTCCCAGGGGTTCCAATTCACCCCTCCACTTT.

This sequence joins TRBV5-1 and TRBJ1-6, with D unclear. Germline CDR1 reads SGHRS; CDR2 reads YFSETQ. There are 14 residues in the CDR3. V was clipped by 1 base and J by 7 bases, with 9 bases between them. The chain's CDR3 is CASSLTVSNSPLHF. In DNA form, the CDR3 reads TGCGCCAGCAGCTTGACAGTCTCCAATTCACCCCTCCACTTT.

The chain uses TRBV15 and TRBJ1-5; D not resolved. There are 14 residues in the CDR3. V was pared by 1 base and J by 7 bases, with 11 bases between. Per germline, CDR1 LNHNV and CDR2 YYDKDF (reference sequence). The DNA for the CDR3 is TGTGCCACCAGCAGAGCGGGGTCGGGGCAGCCCCAGCATTTT. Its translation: CATSRAGSGQPQHF.

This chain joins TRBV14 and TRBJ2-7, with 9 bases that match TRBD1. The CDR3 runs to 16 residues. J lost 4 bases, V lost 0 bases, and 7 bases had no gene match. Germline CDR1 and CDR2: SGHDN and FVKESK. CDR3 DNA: TGTGCCAGCAGCCAAGATTCCGGGACAGGGTTATACGAGCAGTACTTC. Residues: CASSQDSGTGLYEQYF.

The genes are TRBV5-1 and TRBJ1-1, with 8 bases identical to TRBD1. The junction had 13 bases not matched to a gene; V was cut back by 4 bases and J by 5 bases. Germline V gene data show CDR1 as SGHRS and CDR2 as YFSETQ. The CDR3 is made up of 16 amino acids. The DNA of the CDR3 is TGCGCCAGCAGCAGCGGACAGGGAGGATTTTGGACTGAAGCTTTCTTT. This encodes CASSSGQGGFWTEAFF.

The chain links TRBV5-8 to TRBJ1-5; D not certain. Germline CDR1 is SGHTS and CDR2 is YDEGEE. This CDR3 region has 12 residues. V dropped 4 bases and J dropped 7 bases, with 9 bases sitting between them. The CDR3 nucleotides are TGTGCCAGCAGCCGGTTGGGCCAGCCCCAGCATTTT. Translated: CASSRLGQPQHF. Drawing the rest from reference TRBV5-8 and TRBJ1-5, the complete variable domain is EAGVTQSPTHLIKTRGQQATLRCSPISGHTSVYWYQQALGLGLQFLLWYDEGEERNRGNFPPRFSGRQFPNYSSELNVNALELEDSALYLCASSRLGQPQHFGDGTRLSIL.

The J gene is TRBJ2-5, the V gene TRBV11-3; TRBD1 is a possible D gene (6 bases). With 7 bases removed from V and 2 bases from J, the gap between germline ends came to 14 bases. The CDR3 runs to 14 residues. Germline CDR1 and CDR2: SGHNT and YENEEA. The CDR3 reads CASTEDSQQETQYF. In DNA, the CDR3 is TGTGCCAGCACTGAGGACAGCCAGCAAGAGACCCAGTACTTC. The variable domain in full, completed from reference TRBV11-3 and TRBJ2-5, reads EAGVVQSPRYKIIEKKQPVAFWCNPISGHNTLYWYLQNLGQGPELLIRYENEEAVDDSQLPKDRFSAERLKGVDSTLKIQPAELGDSAVYLCASTEDSQQETQYFGPGTRLLVL.

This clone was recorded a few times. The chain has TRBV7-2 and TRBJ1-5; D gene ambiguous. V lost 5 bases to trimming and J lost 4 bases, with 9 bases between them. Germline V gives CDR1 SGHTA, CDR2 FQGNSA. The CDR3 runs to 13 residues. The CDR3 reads CASSTLKNQPQHF. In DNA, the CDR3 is TGTGCCAGCAGCACTCTGAAGAATCAGCCCCAGCATTTT. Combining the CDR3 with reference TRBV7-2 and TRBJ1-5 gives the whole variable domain GAGVSQSPSNKVTEKGKDVELRCDPISGHTALYWYRQSLGQGLEFLIYFQGNSAPDKSGLPSDRFSAERTGGSVSTLTIQRTQQEDSAVYLCASSTLKNQPQHFGDGTRLSIL.

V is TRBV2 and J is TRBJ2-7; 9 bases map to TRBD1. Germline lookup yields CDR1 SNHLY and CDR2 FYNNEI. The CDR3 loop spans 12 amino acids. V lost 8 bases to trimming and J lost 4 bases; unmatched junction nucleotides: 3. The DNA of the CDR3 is TGTGCCAGCCGGGACAGGGATTACGAGCAGTACTTC. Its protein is CASRDRDYEQYF.

CDR3: CASSSTSRVEQFF. The CDR3 bases are TGTGCCAGCAGTTCGACTAGTCGGGTTGAGCAGTTCTTC. This chain joins TRBV6-5 and TRBJ2-1; possibly TRBD2 for D (6 bases). The CDR3 extends over 13 amino acids. Germline CDR1 and CDR2: MNHEY and SVGAGI. Trimming pared 4 bases from V and 9 bases from J, leaving 13 bases between.

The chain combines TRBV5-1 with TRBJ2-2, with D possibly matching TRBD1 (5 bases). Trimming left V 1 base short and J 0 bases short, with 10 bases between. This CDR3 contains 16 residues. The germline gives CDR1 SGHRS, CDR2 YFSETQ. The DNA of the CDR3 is TGCGCCAGCAGCTTGCTAGGGGCTCCGAACACCGGGGAGCTGTTTTTT. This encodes CASSLLGAPNTGELFF.

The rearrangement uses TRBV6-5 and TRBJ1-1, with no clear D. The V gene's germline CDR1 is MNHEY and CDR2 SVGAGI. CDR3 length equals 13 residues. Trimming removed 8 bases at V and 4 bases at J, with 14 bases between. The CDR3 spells CASRPHGSTEAFF. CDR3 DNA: TGTGCCAGCCGACCACACGGGAGCACTGAAGCTTTCTTT.

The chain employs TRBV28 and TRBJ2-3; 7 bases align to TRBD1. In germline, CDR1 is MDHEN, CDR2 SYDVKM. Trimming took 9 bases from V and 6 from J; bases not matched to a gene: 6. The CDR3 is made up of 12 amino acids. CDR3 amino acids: CASEGAPDTQYF. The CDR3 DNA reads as TGTGCCAGTGAGGGGGCGCCGGATACGCAGTATTTT.